The rows below give T cell receptor beta chains drawn from one sample of a study of T cell responses to AZD1222 COVID-19 vaccine. The assay was immunoSEQ multiplex PCR, and TCRdb's table has in-frame clones only and misses some. The data show about 150,000 clones, with around 90% seen just once and around 18% held by the top ten. The sequencing here drew on peripheral blood, taken on day 0 of AZD1222 vaccination. These receptor sequences come from an adult in good health. CDR3s include the opening cysteine and the closing phenylalanine or tryptophan. Fields, in order: clone size, D gene, V gene, J gene, CDR3 DNA, CDR3 protein. D genes are given only for firm matches. Clone sizes are given selectively: once, few, many, or a class where the clone is expanded.

abundance: NA
d_gene: NA
v_gene: TRBV7-9
j_gene: TRBJ2-2
CDR3nt: TGTGCCAGCACCCTGGGGAAGGCCGGGGAGCTGTTTTTT
CDR3aa: CASTLGKAGELFF

abundance: NA
d_gene: NA
v_gene: TRBV6-2/TRBV6-3
j_gene: TRBJ1-2
CDR3nt: TGTGCCAGCAGTTTAGACAGCAGACCTAACTATGGCTACACCTTC
CDR3aa: CASSLDSRPNYGYTF

abundance: NA
d_gene: NA
v_gene: TRBV5-4
j_gene: TRBJ1-2
CDR3nt: TGTGCCAGCAGCCCGGGGAGGGGGGATTCAGTATATGGCTACACCTTC
CDR3aa: CASSPGRGDSVYGYTF

abundance: NA
d_gene: NA
v_gene: TRBV6-5
j_gene: TRBJ2-7
CDR3nt: TGTGCCAGCAGTTATAGTAGGCAGGCCCCCTACGAGCAGTACTTC
CDR3aa: CASSYSRQAPYEQYF

abundance: NA
d_gene: TRBD1
v_gene: TRBV3-1/TRBV3-2
j_gene: TRBJ2-7
CDR3nt: TGTGCCAGCAGCAAATTACAGGGGGCGTTCTCCTACGAGCAGTACTTC
CDR3aa: CASSKLQGAFSYEQYF

abundance: NA
d_gene: NA
v_gene: TRBV5-1
j_gene: TRBJ2-3
CDR3nt: TGCGCCAGCAGCCGGGATATCACAGATACGCAGTATTTT
CDR3aa: CASSRDITDTQYF

abundance: NA
d_gene: NA
v_gene: TRBV6-5
j_gene: TRBJ1-4
CDR3nt: TGTGCCAGCAGTTCCGGAAGGCGCACTAATGAAAAACTGTTTTTT
CDR3aa: CASSSGRRTNEKLFF

abundance: NA
d_gene: NA
v_gene: TRBV7-9
j_gene: TRBJ1-1
CDR3nt: TGTGCCAGCACAACTGGGGGAACGAGCACTGAAGCTTTCTTT
CDR3aa: CASTTGGTSTEAFF

abundance: NA
d_gene: NA
v_gene: TRBV20-1
j_gene: TRBJ1-2
CDR3nt: TGCAGTCTCAGCTATGGCTACACCTTC
CDR3aa: CSLSYGYTF

abundance: NA
d_gene: NA
v_gene: TRBV18
j_gene: TRBJ2-7
CDR3nt: TGTGCCAGCTCACCTCGGGGGACAGCCTACGAGCAGTACTTC
CDR3aa: CASSPRGTAYEQYF

abundance: NA
d_gene: NA
v_gene: TRBV28
j_gene: TRBJ1-1
CDR3nt: TGTGCCAGCAACCCGCCAGGGGCGTACACTGAAGCTTTCTTT
CDR3aa: CASNPPGAYTEAFF

abundance: NA
d_gene: NA
v_gene: TRBV11-3
j_gene: TRBJ2-3
CDR3nt: TGTGCCAGCAGCTCCATCGGACTCAGAACTAGCACAGATACGCAGTATTTT
CDR3aa: CASSSIGLRTSTDTQYF

abundance: NA
d_gene: NA
v_gene: TRBV11-2
j_gene: TRBJ1-2
CDR3nt: TGTGCCAGCAGCTTATCCGCCCTCGGGAGTGGCTACACCTTC
CDR3aa: CASSLSALGSGYTF

abundance: NA
d_gene: TRBD1
v_gene: TRBV18
j_gene: TRBJ1-6
CDR3nt: TGTGCCAGCTCATACGGGACAGGGGGTTCGAATTCACCCCTCCACTTT
CDR3aa: CASSYGTGGSNSPLHF

abundance: NA
d_gene: NA
v_gene: TRBV7-2
j_gene: TRBJ1-2
CDR3nt: TGTGCCAGCAGCACCTTCGACAGGAGCTATGGCTACACCTTC
CDR3aa: CASSTFDRSYGYTF

abundance: NA
d_gene: NA
v_gene: TRBV5-4
j_gene: TRBJ2-1
CDR3nt: TGTGCCAGCAGCGCTGCGGGCAGGGGTCACAATGAGCAGTTCTTC
CDR3aa: CASSAAGRGHNEQFF

abundance: NA
d_gene: NA
v_gene: TRBV18
j_gene: TRBJ2-7
CDR3nt: TGTGCCAGCTCACCAAAATCCACCCGTTCCTACGAGCAGTACTTC
CDR3aa: CASSPKSTRSYEQYF

abundance: NA
d_gene: NA
v_gene: TRBV5-1
j_gene: TRBJ2-7
CDR3nt: TGCGCCAGCAGCTTGGATGGGGCTCCGTCCTACGAGCAGTACTTC
CDR3aa: CASSLDGAPSYEQYF

abundance: NA
d_gene: NA
v_gene: TRBV6-2/TRBV6-3
j_gene: TRBJ1-2
CDR3nt: TGTGCCAGCAGCCTCTCCGGGACTGTCTATGGCTACACCTTC
CDR3aa: CASSLSGTVYGYTF

abundance: NA
d_gene: NA
v_gene: TRBV30
j_gene: TRBJ1-1
CDR3nt: TGTGCCTGGAGTGTCCTGGGAACTGAAGCTTTCTTT
CDR3aa: CAWSVLGTEAFF

abundance: NA
d_gene: NA
v_gene: TRBV7-6
j_gene: TRBJ2-1
CDR3nt: TGTGCCAGCAGCTTAAAAGAACCCAACTCCTACAATGAGCAGTTCTTC
CDR3aa: CASSLKEPNSYNEQFF

abundance: NA
d_gene: TRBD1
v_gene: TRBV6-6
j_gene: TRBJ2-1
CDR3nt: TGTGCCAGCAGTTATTTCGGACAGGGGGGACACAATGAGCAGTTCTTC
CDR3aa: CASSYFGQGGHNEQFF

abundance: NA
d_gene: NA
v_gene: TRBV5-1
j_gene: TRBJ1-6
CDR3nt: TGCGCCAGCTCTCGGGCAGGAGGAAATAATTCACCCCTCCACTTT
CDR3aa: CASSRAGGNNSPLHF

abundance: NA
d_gene: TRBD2
v_gene: TRBV28
j_gene: TRBJ2-1
CDR3nt: TGTGCCAGCAGACGCCGGGCCCTAGCGGAGAGCTCCTACAATGAGCAGTTCTTC
CDR3aa: CASRRRALAESSYNEQFF

abundance: once
d_gene: NA
v_gene: TRBV19
j_gene: TRBJ1-1
CDR3nt: TGTGCCAGTAGGCCATACCTATCGAACACTGAAGCTTTCTTT
CDR3aa: CASRPYLSNTEAFF

abundance: NA
d_gene: NA
v_gene: TRBV10-3
j_gene: TRBJ1-1
CDR3nt: TGTGCCATCACTAGGGACCGCAACACTGAAGCTTTCTTT
CDR3aa: CAITRDRNTEAFF

abundance: few
d_gene: TRBD2
v_gene: TRBV20-1
j_gene: TRBJ2-5
CDR3nt: TGCAGTGCTAGTATTGGAGCGGGGGCCCGGGAGACCCAGTACTTC
CDR3aa: CSASIGAGARETQYF

abundance: NA
d_gene: NA
v_gene: TRBV13
j_gene: TRBJ2-7
CDR3nt: TGTGCCAGCAGCTTAAGACTAGAGCTGACCTACGAGCAGTACTTC
CDR3aa: CASSLRLELTYEQYF